Listed below are T cell receptor beta chains from one sample, sequenced in a study of blood T cell repertoires in COVID-19. Produced via immunoSEQ multiplex PCR; TCRdb's table is partial and in-frame only. Of fewer than 25,000 clones in the sample, over 85% are singletons; the top ten hold 7% to 9%. The sequencing input was peripheral blood. All receptors come from a human donor in a cohort sampled during active COVID-19. The CDR3 runs from the conserved cysteine through the conserved F or W. A D gene is named only where the DNA matches it firmly. Part of the rows lack a size; the others show once, few, many or a class for expanded clones.

V	J	D	size	DNA	CDR3
TRBV2	TRBJ2-3	TRBD2	-	TGTGCCAGCAGTTCCTTAGCGGGAGGGGGGGATACGCAGTATTTT	CASSSLAGGGDTQYF
TRBV5-4	TRBJ2-7	TRBD2	-	TGTGCCAGCAGCTTGGGGACTAGCCGTGAGTACGAGCAGTACTTC	CASSLGTSREYEQYF
TRBV5-4	TRBJ2-2	TRBD2	-	TGTGCCAGCAGCTTGGGTCGGGCTAGCGGGCCTTTCGCGAACACCGGGGAGCTGTTTTTT	CASSLGRASGPFANTGELFF
TRBV7-2	TRBJ2-1	TRBD2	-	TGTGCCAGCAGCCCTTCAGTAGCGGGAGGATACAATGAGCAGTTCTTC	CASSPSVAGGYNEQFF
TRBV30	TRBJ1-6	-	-	TGTGCCTGGGAGTCTCCAGGGAAGTATTCACCCCTCCACTTT	CAWESPGKYSPLHF
TRBV6-5	TRBJ1-2	TRBD1	-	TGTGCCAGCGCAACAGGGGGCGCCTTGAGCTACACCTTC	CASATGGALSYTF
TRBV19	TRBJ2-5	TRBD1	-	TGTGCCAGTAGGGACAGGGGCCAAGAGACCCAGTACTTC	CASRDRGQETQYF
TRBV6-6	TRBJ2-4	TRBD1	-	TGTGCCAGCAGTACAACCGGGACAGGGGAAAACATTCAGTACTTC	CASSTTGTGENIQYF
TRBV6-5	TRBJ2-7	-	once	TGTGCCAGCAGCAACACGGGGGTGTCCTACGAGCAGTACTTC	CASSNTGVSYEQYF
TRBV7-9	TRBJ1-1	-	-	TGTGCCAGCAGCTTATCCAGGGGCCGTGACACTGAAGCTTTCTTT	CASSLSRGRDTEAFF
TRBV7-9	TRBJ1-2	TRBD1	-	TGTGCCAGCAGCCCCGACAGGGTGGGCTACACCTTC	CASSPDRVGYTF
TRBV2	TRBJ1-1	TRBD1	-	TGTGCCAGCGGCTTGTGGGACAGGAACACTGAAGCTTTCTTT	CASGLWDRNTEAFF
TRBV3-1/TRBV3-2	TRBJ2-7	-	-	TGTGCCAGCAGCCAAGATCCTCTCTCCTACGAGCAGTACTTC	CASSQDPLSYEQYF
TRBV5-4	TRBJ1-1	-	-	TGTGCCAGCAGCGCGGAGGGGCCCTTTCGGACCGTTGAAGCTTTCTTT	CASSAEGPFRTVEAFF
TRBV18	TRBJ2-2	TRBD1	-	TGTGCCAGCTCACAGGGACAGACGAACACCGGGGAGCTGTTTTTT	CASSQGQTNTGELFF
TRBV29-1	TRBJ1-1	TRBD1	-	TGCAGCACCATACAGGGGGGTAACACTGAAGCTTTCTTT	CSTIQGGNTEAFF
TRBV28	TRBJ1-2	-	-	TGTGCCAGCAGTCAACAGGGTTTCGGCTACACCTTC	CASSQQGFGYTF
TRBV5-1	TRBJ2-3	-	once	TGCGCCAGCAGCTTATCGAGGGTAAATACGCAGTATTTT	CASSLSRVNTQYF
TRBV28	TRBJ1-2	-	-	TGTGCCAGCAGCGGACAGAACTATGGCTACACCTTC	CASSGQNYGYTF
TRBV7-3	TRBJ2-7	-	-	TGTGCCAGCAGCTTAACGGGGGGCTCCTACGAGCAGTACTTC	CASSLTGGSYEQYF
TRBV3-1/TRBV3-2	TRBJ1-5	-	-	TGTGCCAGCAGCCAAGATACGGGGGGATTGCAGCCCCAGCATTTT	CASSQDTGGLQPQHF
TRBV6-4	TRBJ1-1	-	-	TGTGCCAGCAGTGCCACTCGGAACACTGAAGCTTTCTTT	CASSATRNTEAFF
TRBV30	TRBJ1-1	TRBD1	once	TGTGCCTGGAGTGGCAGGGGGCGTCGGACTGAAGCTTTCTTT	CAWSGRGRRTEAFF
TRBV28	TRBJ2-1	TRBD2	-	TGTGCCAGCACCATAGCGGGGGCGAAACGATACAATGAGCAGTTCTTC	CASTIAGAKRYNEQFF
TRBV5-1	TRBJ2-7	TRBD1	-	TGCGCCAGCAGCCTGGGGACAGGGGAGTACGAGCAGTACTTC	CASSLGTGEYEQYF
TRBV5-5	TRBJ1-4	-	-	TGTGCCAGCAGCTTGCCTGGGGAGGCTAATGAAAAACTGTTTTTT	CASSLPGEANEKLFF
TRBV6-2/TRBV6-3	TRBJ2-7	TRBD1	few	TGTGCCAGCAGTGCCCCCGGGACAGATCCCGCCGGCGAGCAGTACTTC	CASSAPGTDPAGEQYF
TRBV6-5	TRBJ2-3	TRBD2	-	TGTGCCAGCAGTTACTCAGCTAGCGGGGGGGCAGATACGCAGTATTTT	CASSYSASGGADTQYF
TRBV2	TRBJ2-1	-	once	TGTGCCAGCAGTGAGCAAGCCGGGTCTTACAATGAGCAGTTCTTC	CASSEQAGSYNEQFF
TRBV7-9	TRBJ2-3	-	-	TGTGCCAGCAGCTCCCTACAGGATGACACAGATACGCAGTATTTT	CASSSLQDDTDTQYF
TRBV2	TRBJ2-5	-	once	TGTGCCAGCAGTGAAGCGTTCGGGGGGCAGGGGGAGACCCAGTACTTC	CASSEAFGGQGETQYF
TRBV6-5	TRBJ1-1	-	-	TGTGCCAGCAGTTCCATCAGGGGTCGGGGGAACACTGAAGCTTTCTTT	CASSSIRGRGNTEAFF
TRBV6-5	TRBJ2-7	-	-	TGTGCCAGCAGTTACTCGGCGGGACGGAACTCCTACGAGCAGTACTTC	CASSYSAGRNSYEQYF
TRBV18	TRBJ1-1	-	-	TGTGCCAGCTCACCCCTATGGCAGGGCAGGGACACTGAAGCTTTCTTT	CASSPLWQGRDTEAFF
TRBV28	TRBJ2-7	TRBD2	-	TGTGCCAGCAGCCCCAGCGGGAGAGGAAGTGAGCAGTACTTC	CASSPSGRGSEQYF
TRBV28	TRBJ2-3	TRBD1	-	TGTGCCAGCACCCATCCGGGACAGGGTATCACAGATACGCAGTATTTT	CASTHPGQGITDTQYF
TRBV6-6	TRBJ2-2	-	-	TGTGCCAGCAGACCCCCCGGGACTCCTAACACCGGGGAGCTGTTTTTT	CASRPPGTPNTGELFF
TRBV4-3	TRBJ1-2	-	-	TGCGCCAGCAGCCAAGATATCGGCAGGCCCTGGGGCTACACCTTC	CASSQDIGRPWGYTF
TRBV3-1/TRBV3-2	TRBJ1-2	-	-	TGTGCCAGCAGCCAAGTGGGGTCGAGGGGGTACTATGGCTACACCTTC	CASSQVGSRGYYGYTF
TRBV20-1	TRBJ1-5	-	-	TGCAGTGCTTGTGAGAGCGGGACTTATAGCAATCAGCCCCAGCATTTT	CSACESGTYSNQPQHF
TRBV2	TRBJ2-7	TRBD1	-	TGTGCCAGCAGGCGACAGGGTCAAGAGCAGTACTTC	CASRRQGQEQYF
TRBV19	TRBJ1-5	TRBD1	once	TGTGCCAGTAGTACCCCGGGACAGGGAATGTATCAGCCCCAGCATTTT	CASSTPGQGMYQPQHF
TRBV10-2	TRBJ2-7	TRBD1	-	TGCGCCAGCAGTGTCGAGGACAGGGCCTACGAGCAGTACTTC	CASSVEDRAYEQYF